A selection of T cell receptor beta chains follows, all from one sample in a study of T cell repertoires in cytomegalovirus infection. TCRdb processed the reads anew with MiXCR; each CDR3 protein has one entry. This table has 85,000 to 120,000 distinct CDR3 sequences, approximately 17% appearing once. Sequencing used PBMCs. The receptor source for this set is a human donor in good health (CMV status not recorded). Some clones in this sample may be carry-over from other donors' samples. Each CDR3 is given with its conserved first and last residue. A D gene is named only where the DNA matches it firmly. Only part of the rows carry a size: once, few, many, or a class if the clone is expanded.

j_call v_call clone_size d_call cdr3_aa cdr3_nt
TRBJ2-1 TRBV28 many . CASTRAIGYVEQFF TGTGCCAGCACCAGGGCAATTGGGTATGTTGAGCAGTTCTTC
TRBJ1-3 TRBV5-6 . . CASSLDSILSGNTIYF TGTGCCAGCAGCTTGGACAGCATCCTCTCTGGAAACACCATATATTTT
TRBJ1-2 TRBV29-1 many . CSVWVTYGYTF TGCAGCGTTTGGGTTACCTATGGCTACACCTTC
TRBJ2-3 TRBV12-3/TRBV12-4 few TRBD2 CASRRGGTDTQYF TGTGCCAGCAGACGGGGGGGCACAGATACGCAGTATTTT
TRBJ2-7 TRBV20-1 many TRBD2 CSARPGLDSVEQYF TGCAGTGCTAGACCGGGACTAGATTCGGTCGAGCAGTACTTC
TRBJ2-1 TRBV7-3 many . CASSRDNGKGEQFF TGTGCCAGCAGCCGAGACAACGGAAAGGGTGAGCAGTTCTTC
TRBJ1-1 TRBV7-9 few . CASSPGTGAEAFF TGTGCCAGCAGTCCCGGGACTGGAGCAGAAGCTTTCTTT
TRBJ2-5 TRBV5-1 many TRBD1 CASSLVTGNQETQYF TGCGCCAGCAGCTTGGTGACAGGGAACCAAGAGACCCAGTACTTC
TRBJ2-7 TRBV7-2 many TRBD2 CASSLQGGGGSYEQYF TGTGCCAGCAGCTTACAAGGCGGCGGGGGGAGTTACGAGCAGTACTTC
TRBJ2-7 TRBV7-2 many TRBD2 CASSLNSGGREQYF TGTGCCAGCAGCTTAAACAGCGGGGGGCGCGAGCAGTACTTC
TRBJ1-2 TRBV29-1 . TRBD1 CSVPGGGLRWGYTF TGCAGCGTCCCAGGGGGGGGCCTACGTTGGGGCTACACCTTC
TRBJ1-1 TRBV6-2/TRBV6-3 . TRBD1 CASSGQTLTEAFF TGTGCCTCTTCGGGACAGACACTCACTGAAGCTTTCTTT
TRBJ2-1 TRBV6-4 . . CASSGPWEQFF TGTGCCAGCAGTGGACCCTGGGAGCAGTTCTTC
TRBJ1-1 TRBV20-1 few TRBD1 CSAAATGPPEAFF TGCAGTGCAGCCGCGACAGGGCCCCCTGAAGCTTTCTTT
TRBJ2-3 TRBV7-2 many TRBD1 CASSPRTGAVTDTQYF TGTGCCAGCAGCCCACGGACAGGGGCGGTGACAGATACGCAGTATTTT
TRBJ1-1 TRBV7-9 many . CASRQGPNTEAFF TGTGCCAGCAGGCAGGGGCCGAACACTGAAGCTTTCTTT
TRBJ2-6 TRBV20-1 many TRBD1 CSAGTGASSGANVLTF TGCAGTGCCGGGACAGGAGCGTCCTCTGGGGCCAACGTCCTGACTTTC
TRBJ2-1 TRBV7-8 many TRBD2 CASSLMGGPGNEQFF TGTGCCAGCAGCTTAATGGGAGGGCCGGGGAATGAGCAGTTCTTC
TRBJ2-2 TRBV7-2 . . CASSLVGPPNTGELFF TGTGCCAGCAGCTTAGTAGGTCCACCCAACACCGGGGAGCTGTTTTTT
TRBJ1-3 TRBV7-2 . . CASSPGPASGNTIYF TGTGCCAGCAGCCCCGGGCCAGCCTCTGGAAACACCATATATTTT
TRBJ2-5 TRBV6-1 . . CASSERSNKETQHF TGTGCCAGCAGTGAACGAAGCAACAAAGAGACCCAGCACTTC
TRBJ1-1 TRBV7-3 few . CASSLTGTGETEAFF TGTGCCAGCAGCTTAACGGGGACGGGGGAGACTGAAGCTTTCTTT
TRBJ1-6 TRBV28 many . CASSPGLSYNSPLHF TGTGCCAGCAGCCCCGGACTCTCCTATAATTCACCCCTCCACTTT
TRBJ1-5 TRBV7-2 many . CASSSSGNRQPQHF TGTGCCAGCAGCTCATCAGGGAATAGGCAGCCCCAGCATTTT
TRBJ2-3 TRBV18 . . CASSHRNRDTQYF TGTGCCAGCTCACATCGGAACAGGGATACGCAGTATTTT
TRBJ2-2 TRBV20-1 . . CSAPSDGSSGELFF TGCAGTGCTCCCTCCGACGGGTCGTCCGGGGAGCTGTTTTTT
TRBJ2-7 TRBV29-1 few TRBD1 CSVFLGQSYEQYF TGCAGCGTCTTCCTGGGACAGTCCTACGAGCAGTACTTC